The 4 T cell receptor beta chains listed next were all sequenced from one sample in a study of blood T cell repertoires in COVID-19. Repertoires were generated with immunoSEQ multiplex PCR, while TCRdb's copy carries only in-frame clones and drops some. The data hold about 64,000 clones, with 70% to 90% observed a single time. Sequencing was carried out using peripheral blood. These receptor sequences come from a man aged 70-80 years with acute or convalescent COVID-19.

Remarks on this clone: This sample also contains other DNA sequences that code for the same CDR3. V is TRBV6-2 or TRBV6-3 and J is TRBJ1-5, with D hard to call. The CDR3 is made up of 13 amino acids. V was cut by 0 bases and J by 7 bases, with 7 bases left in between. Germline V gives CDR1 MNHEY, CDR2 SVGEGT. The CDR3: CASSYSRGQPQHF. CDR3 bases: TGTGCCAGCAGTTACTCCCGAGGACAGCCCCAGCATTTT.

The genes are TRBV4-1 and TRBJ2-3, with D possibly being TRBD1 (5 bases). This CDR3 has 17 residues. Trimming removed 0 bases from V and 3 bases from J, with 16 bases in between. CDR1 is MGHRA, CDR2 YSYEKL, per germline. CDR3 in DNA: TGCGCCAGCAGCCAAGAATTAAAAGGGGTTTCGACAGATACGCAGTATTTT. Its translation is CASSQELKGVSTDTQYF.

V usage is TRBV7-2 and J usage is TRBJ2-7, with a possible D match to TRBD2 (6 bases). The CDR3 extends over 15 amino acids. The germline V gene encodes CDR1 SGHTA and CDR2 FQGNSA. Trimming stripped 3 bases from V and 0 bases from J, with 12 bases between. CDR3 sequence (DNA): TGTGCCAGCAGCTTGGGACTTTCTAACTCCTACGAGCAGTACTTC. It is translated as CASSLGLSNSYEQYF.

The chain has TRBV7-2 and TRBJ1-1; D not resolved. The CDR3 length is 13 residues. Germline V gene sequence: CDR1 SGHTA, CDR2 FQGNSA. Trimming took 1 base from V and 4 from J, leaving 7 bases between them. CDR3 amino acids: CASSLGVPTEAFF. The CDR3 DNA reads as TGTGCCAGCAGCTTAGGCGTTCCCACTGAAGCTTTCTTT.